The 5 T cell receptor beta chains given below trace back to one sample, sequenced in a study of radiation and T cells in renal cell carcinoma. Treatment: 15 Gy SBRT to primary tumor, nephrectomy 4 weeks later. Profiled with immunoSEQ multiplex PCR; TCRdb holds only in-frame clones, not every one. This table holds under 25,000 clones, just over 60% found once. Sequenced here: tumor tissue, sampled from a patient whose treatment included radiotherapy and nephrectomy. The receptors originated from a woman in her 70s with renal cell carcinoma.

This clone has just one count. The chain is built from TRBV28 and TRBJ1-2; no clear D gene. The V and J ends lost 3 bases and 6 bases respectively, with 8 bases between them. Germline-derived CDR1 and CDR2 are MDHEN and SYDVKM. The CDR3 length is 12 residues. CDR3 loop: CASSFRGNGYTF. CDR3 bases: TGTGCCAGCAGTTTCCGGGGAAATGGCTACACCTTC.

The chain couples TRBV5-1 to TRBJ2-3; the match to TRBD2 covers 8 bases. Unmatched junction bases numbered 5, after V lost 4 bases and J lost 4 bases. CDR3 length: 14 residues. The V gene's germline CDR1 is SGHRS and CDR2 YFSETQ. This CDR3 reads CASSRKRGSDTQYF. The CDR3 region has the DNA TGCGCCAGCAGCCGAAAGCGGGGGTCAGATACGCAGTATTTT.

The V call is TRBV11-2, the J call TRBJ2-3; no reliable D call. The CDR3 sequence is 13 residues long. The germline gives CDR1 SGHAT, CDR2 FQNNGV. V was trimmed by 0 bases and J by 5 bases, leaving 6 bases between them. The chain's CDR3 is CASSLEWGDTQYF. The CDR3 bases are TGTGCCAGCAGCTTAGAATGGGGAGATACGCAGTATTTT.

This chain links TRBV11-3 with TRBJ2-3; 12 bases fit TRBD1. The V gene's germline CDR1 is SGHNT and CDR2 YENEEA. The CDR3 consists of 16 residues. The ends lost 1 base at V and 6 bases at J; junction bases unmatched: 5. The CDR3 DNA sequence: TGTGCCAGCAGCTTAGGGCGGGACAGGGGGCCTGATACGCAGTATTTT. It translates to CASSLGRDRGPDTQYF.

This sequence joins TRBV6-1 and TRBJ2-1; 8 bases map to TRBD2. The CDR3 has 17 amino acids. Germline V gives CDR1 MNHNS, CDR2 SASEGT. V was clipped by 4 bases and J by 4 bases; unmatched bases: 12. DNA of the CDR3: TGTGCCAGCAGTGGCCTGGGGTTGGCGGGGGGATACAATGAGCAGTTCTTC. Its protein is CASSGLGLAGGYNEQFF.